This paragraph reports one T cell receptor (beta chain). What this receptor recognizes is not known. Nothing much larger sits one base from this clone, and base qualities are not available. This specimen comes from a study of blood T cells in healthy people across ages (dated by TCRdb to between 2015 and 2017). Regarding the study in general: In model experiments, template switching captured about one uniquely barcoded TCR beta cDNA molecule for every two T cells. The study measured age-related changes in TCR beta repertoire diversity using deep sequencing normalized with unique cDNA molecular identifiers. The donors were split into four age groups: young (average around 17 years), middle-aged (39), aged (roughly 65) and long-lived (approximately 80). To avoid experimental bias, donors of different ages were randomly spread across the sequencing lanes. Using the same blood draw, the study looked at two additional independent replicas of 1 million unique cDNA reads for two donors, one aged 18 to 30 and the other aged 80 or older. Points the paper makes about the study in general: The CMV infection status of donors was not known, potentially confounding age-related changes in expanded clonotypes. Observed TCR beta diversity per million T cells fell roughly linearly with age, and a significant reduction was already apparent by age roughly 40. Estimates of total diversity based on one million sequenced T cells were regarded as lower bounds and as underestimates. Observed TCR beta diversity correlated strongly with the percentage of naive T cells measured by flow cytometry. Since profiling was done on bulk unsorted PBMCs, naive and antigen-experienced compartments could not be conclusively compared. Compared with the aged group, the long-lived group had more naive CD4+ T cells, fewer expanded clones and increased TCR diversity, a pattern suggesting age selection.

Library generation was performed with 5' RACE. For sequencing, an Illumina HiSeq 2500 was employed. The second PCR ran for about 6 to 11 cycles and used a J-beta primer mix along with a sample-barcoded 5' primer. A template-switch 5' adaptor carrying 12 random nucleotides introduced a unique molecular identifier onto each TCR beta cDNA molecule. Each sample yielded at least 2.5 million CDR3-containing paired-end reads. First-strand cDNA was synthesized from all RNA with the Mint cDNA synthesis kit, primed by a TRBC-specific oligonucleotide. Following uracil-DNA glycosylase treatment, a first 18-cycle PCR with universal primers M1SS and BC2_uni_R was performed on all cDNA. The authors processed their data as follows. Each sample was normalized by randomly selecting 1 million high-quality reads, each carrying a distinct molecular identifier. Reads sharing molecular identifiers were discarded rather than binned into consensus sequences. MiTCR, run with a Q25 quality threshold and the strictest error-elimination algorithm, handled CDR3 identification, clonotype clustering and error correction. A nonparametric unseen species model with Euler transformation was used to estimate a lower bound on total TCR beta diversity. In TCRdb, the public reads were trimmed at Q25 with fastp and aligned with MiXCR, with productive beta chains retained. Entries that share a CDR3 protein sequence are merged under the most common genes and DNA. The V and J calls come from TCRdb's annotation, not from the publication. The sample profile shows about a million distinct CDR3 sequences; roughly 52% of them were found once. The top ten clonotypes cover around 15% of the sample.

Looking up the germline V gene (reference sequence) yields CDR1 MNHEY and CDR2 SMNVEV. The CDR3 contains 16 residues, cysteine and phenylalanine counted. Of the read, only the CDR3 DNA is kept; its 48 bases are in frame from base 1. Germline trimming amounts to 5 bases on V and 4 bases on J, with 9 as the count of junction bases outside the gene matches. Donors were a few dozen systemically healthy Caucasian individuals from Russia aged roughly 6 to 90 years. Each donor gave about 11 milliliters of peripheral blood, drawn into EDTA-treated Vacutainer tubes. PBMCs were isolated by Ficoll-Paque density-gradient centrifugation, with at least 7 million obtained per sample. Total RNA was extracted from PBMCs with Trizol reagent, with at least 6 micrograms obtained per sample. Naive CD45RAhigh/CD27high T cell percentages were measured by flow cytometry on a PBMC aliquot from every donor.

Recombination joined TRBV27 with TRBJ2-7, with 12 bases in between that match TRBD2. The specimen sequenced was blood. This receptor was obtained from a man aged 30-40 years in good health. The nucleotide sequence is given as TGTGCCAGCAGTACGGTGACTAGCGGGAGATTATACGAGCAGTACTTC. Translated, it gives CASSTVTSGRLYEQYF.